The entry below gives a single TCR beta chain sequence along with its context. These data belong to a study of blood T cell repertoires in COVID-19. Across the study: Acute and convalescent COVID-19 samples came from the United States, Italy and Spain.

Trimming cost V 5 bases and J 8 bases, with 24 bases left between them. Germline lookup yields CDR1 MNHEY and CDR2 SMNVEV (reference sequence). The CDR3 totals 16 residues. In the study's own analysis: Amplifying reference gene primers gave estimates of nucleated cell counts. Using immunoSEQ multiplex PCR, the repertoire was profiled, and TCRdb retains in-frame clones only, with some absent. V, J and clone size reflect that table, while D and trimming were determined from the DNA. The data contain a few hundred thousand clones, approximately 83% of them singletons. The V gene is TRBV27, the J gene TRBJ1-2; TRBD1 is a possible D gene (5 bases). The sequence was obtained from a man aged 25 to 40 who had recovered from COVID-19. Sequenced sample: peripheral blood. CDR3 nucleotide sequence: TGTGCCAGCAGTCCCACCCATTCAGGGAAAGGATACGGCTACACCTTC. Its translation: CASSPTHSGKGYGYTF.